The next 5 T cell receptor beta chains were all read from a single sample in a study of shared clonotypes between healthy human individuals. Only in-frame clones appear in the TCRdb table, and some are missing; sequencing was by immunoSEQ multiplex PCR. The data contain about 690,000 clones, 90% of them seen just once; the ten biggest clones take up 34%. Sequencing was carried out using memory CD8+ T cells from PBMCs. Sample subset: CD45RO+ cells pooled with CCR7-negative TemRA cells. These receptors were taken from a man aged 18 to 29 in good health. Some clones in this sample may be carry-over from other donors' samples.

The rearrangement uses TRBV19 and TRBJ2-1; 9 nucleotides align to TRBD2. CDR1 is LNHDA and CDR2 is SQIVND in the germline V gene (reference sequence). The CDR3 covers 14 residues. Trimming took 5 bases from V and 6 from J; bases not matched to a gene: 5. CDR3 coding DNA: TGTGCCAGTAGTCCGCGCGGGGGGGTCAATGAGCAGTTCTTC. Translation: CASSPRGGVNEQFF.

This rearrangement joins TRBV7-8 to TRBJ1-4; D is perhaps TRBD1 (6 bases). Germline V gene lookup returns CDR1 SGHVS and CDR2 FQNEAQ. Trimming left V 5 bases short and J 0 bases short, with 10 bases between. The CDR3 consists of 15 residues. CDR3 nucleotide sequence: TGTGCCAGCAGCCGGGGGGCGACAACTAATGAAAAACTGTTTTTT. Residues: CASSRGATTNEKLFF.

This clone was counted only a few times. The chain employs TRBV19 and TRBJ1-1, with a weak D call TRBD1 (6 bases). In germline, CDR1 is LNHDA, CDR2 SQIVND (reference sequence). The CDR3 extends over 14 amino acids. Trimming shortened V by 7 bases and J by 1 base, and 13 bases separated the two germline ends. CDR3 amino acids: CASTWGPPNTEAFF. DNA of the CDR3: TGTGCCAGTACCTGGGGGCCCCCGAACACTGAAGCTTTCTTT.

The CDR3 region has the DNA TGTGCCAGCAGCTCGGACAGGGGGCCCCAAGAGACCCAGTACTTC. Translating it yields CASSSDRGPQETQYF. V and J are TRBV11-1 and TRBJ2-5; the match to TRBD1 covers 11 bases. Germline V gives CDR1 SGHAT, CDR2 FQDESV (reference sequence). V dropped 4 bases and J dropped 1; count of bases not matched to a gene: 2. The CDR3 consists of 15 residues.

A remark on this clone: Other DNA sequences in this sample translate to the same CDR3. The chain has TRBV19 and TRBJ2-7; 10 nucleotides align to TRBD1. The CDR3 consists of 14 residues. Germline V gives CDR1 LNHDA, CDR2 SQIVND (reference sequence). V shed 6 bases and J 3 bases; nucleotides not matched to a gene: 5. The CDR3, as DNA: TGTGCCAGTAGCGCCGGGACAGGGGACTACGAGCAGTACTTC. It yields the protein CASSAGTGDYEQYF.